The 4 T cell receptor beta chains listed next were all sequenced from one sample in a study of T cell changes during pregnancy in multiple sclerosis. Generated by immunoSEQ multiplex PCR, the TCRdb table keeps only in-frame clones and is missing some. The sample includes roughly 40,000 clones, more than 90% of them seen just once. Specimen: peripheral blood, collected before pregnancy. The receptor set was obtained from a female donor with multiple sclerosis, enrolled in a pregnancy study.

The sample holds one count of this clone. The chain is built from TRBV19 and TRBJ2-7, with D perhaps TRBD2 (6 bases). V lost 5 bases, J lost 5 bases, and 10 bases lay in between. Germline CDR1 and CDR2: LNHDA and SQIVND (reference sequence). CDR3 size: 12 residues. In DNA, the CDR3 is TGTGCCAGTAGTTCCGGGGGTCACGAGCAGTACTTC. It codes for CASSSGGHEQYF.

This chain links TRBV2 with TRBJ2-7; 10 positions match TRBD2. The CDR3 is 15 residues long. Germline assignment: CDR1 SNHLY and CDR2 FYNNEI. The V and J ends lost 7 bases and 4 bases, in that order; junction bases with no gene match: 10. Here the CDR3 reads CASTEWLAGVYEQYF. For the CDR3, the DNA is TGTGCCAGCACCGAATGGCTAGCGGGAGTTTACGAGCAGTACTTC.

J is TRBJ1-5 and V is TRBV4-1, with 7 bases identical to TRBD1. J gave up 0 bases and V 4 bases, and 3 bases lay outside the gene matches. CDR1 and CDR2 (germline): MGHRA, YSYEKL. CDR3 length equals 15 residues. CDR3 bases: TGCGCCAGCAGCCCCGGGACAGATAGCAATCAGCCCCAGCATTTT. Translation gives CASSPGTDSNQPQHF.

V and J are TRBV5-6 and TRBJ2-1; 12 bases align to TRBD2. Per the germline V gene, CDR1 is SGHDT and CDR2 is YYEEEE. V was pared by 4 bases and J by 1 base, with 9 bases of the junction left unmatched. This CDR3 is 18 amino acids long. CDR3 in DNA: TGTGCCAGCAGCGCCACTTCGACTAGCGGGAGATCCTACAATGAGCAGTTCTTC. Its protein is CASSATSTSGRSYNEQFF.